This T cell receptor beta chain was recorded in a study of blood T cell repertoires in COVID-19. About the research overall: Nucleic acid was either cDNA or gDNA, and it came from T cells, B-cell-depleted T cells, or PBMCs.

This CDR3 comprises 15 residues. Germline loops: CDR1 MNHEY, CDR2 SMNVEV (reference sequence). Trimming at V came to 5 bases and at J to 8 bases, leaving 8 bases not matched to a gene. Sequencing was performed with immunoSEQ multiplex PCR; in TCRdb, only in-frame clones are kept and a portion is missing. Among 280,000 or so clones listed, roughly 85% were seen once. Participant-reported clinical history was the basis for cohort assignment. The sequenced material came from PBMCs or T cells enriched from blood (not recorded which). The TCR was taken from a woman between 45 and 60 years old who had recovered from COVID-19. The rearrangement joins TRBV27 to TRBJ1-3, with 11 nucleotides matching TRBD1. In DNA, the CDR3 is TGTGCCAGCAGTAAAGGGACAGGGGGTTCTGACACCATATATTTT. It yields the protein CASSKGTGGSDTIYF.